Below are 22 T cell receptor beta chains sequenced from a single sample in a study of T cell changes during pregnancy in multiple sclerosis. This table comes from immunoSEQ multiplex PCR, and its TCRdb copy is limited to in-frame clones, with some not included. Among some 48,000 clones listed, 85% to 90% were seen once. The specimen comprised CD8+ T cells from peripheral blood mononuclear cells, sampled in the second trimester of pregnancy. The receptors come from a female donor with multiple sclerosis, enrolled in a pregnancy study.

The chain carries TRBV28 and TRBJ1-1; D is unresolved. From germline, CDR1 is MDHEN and CDR2 SYDVKM. Trimming pared 6 bases from V and 2 bases from J, leaving 4 bases between. The CDR3 runs to 11 residues. The CDR3: CASSRNTEAFF. The CDR3, as DNA: TGTGCCAGCAGCCGTAACACTGAAGCTTTCTTT.

The chain combines TRBV19 with TRBJ2-7; TRBD2 matches at 11 bases. After removal of 4 bases from V and 4 bases from J, the junction contained 6 bases not matched to a gene. The V gene's germline CDR1 is LNHDA and CDR2 SQIVND (reference sequence). This CDR3 has 15 amino acids. CDR3 loop: CASSTTLAGGYEQYF. As DNA, the CDR3 is TGTGCCAGTAGTACTACGCTAGCGGGGGGTTACGAGCAGTACTTC.

This chain links TRBV5-1 with TRBJ1-2; 8 bases map to TRBD1. The ends lost 4 bases at V and 8 bases at J; junction bases unmatched: 13. This CDR3 has 15 amino acids. Germline V gives CDR1 SGHRS, CDR2 YFSETQ. The CDR3 here is CASSLSGTGAGGYTF. As DNA, the CDR3 is TGCGCCAGCAGCCTATCCGGGACAGGAGCTGGCGGCTACACCTTC.

The rearrangement joins TRBV2 to TRBJ2-7; D might be TRBD2 (6 bases). Germline loops: CDR1 SNHLY, CDR2 FYNNEI. V dropped 8 bases and J dropped 3 bases, with 20 bases sitting between them. CDR3 length: 15 residues. The CDR3 nucleotides are TGTGCCAGCGGGGGATTTGGGGCGGGGCGCTACGAGCAGTACTTC. The encoded protein is CASGGFGAGRYEQYF.

The chain combines TRBV19 with TRBJ1-1; D possibly corresponds to TRBD1 (6 bases). Germline-derived CDR1 and CDR2 are LNHDA and SQIVND (reference sequence). The CDR3 has 13 residues. V was clipped by 6 bases and J by 4 bases, with 12 bases between them. The CDR3 reads CASSSTGATEAFF. In DNA, the CDR3 is TGTGCCAGTAGCTCGACAGGAGCCACTGAAGCTTTCTTT.

The rearrangement uses TRBV29-1 and TRBJ1-1, with D possibly being TRBD1 (5 bases). There are 12 residues in the CDR3. Trimming removed 5 bases at V and 7 bases at J, with 14 bases between. CDR1 and CDR2 (germline): SQVTM, ANQGSEA. The CDR3 loop reads CSVPWGGSEAFF. For the CDR3, the DNA is TGCAGCGTTCCTTGGGGGGGAAGTGAAGCTTTCTTT.

The chain links TRBV6-4 to TRBJ2-2, with D tentatively TRBD2 (5 bases). The germline V gene has CDR1 MRHNA and CDR2 SNTAGT. This CDR3 region has 14 residues. V lost 2 bases to trimming and J lost 7 bases, with 11 bases between them. The CDR3 protein is CASSDGAEGGELFF. The CDR3 bases are TGTGCCAGCAGTGACGGCGCTGAGGGCGGGGAGCTGTTTTTT.

The chain employs TRBV6-1 and TRBJ2-1; perhaps TRBD2 as D (7 bases). Per germline, CDR1 MNHNS and CDR2 SASEGT. V lost 0 bases and J 4 bases, leaving 13 bases between the germline ends. The length of the CDR3 is 16 residues. CDR3 nucleotides: TGTGCCAGCAGTGAAGCGGGGGGGCTGGGTTACAATGAGCAGTTCTTC. This gives the protein CASSEAGGLGYNEQFF.

V is TRBV5-4 and J is TRBJ2-2; the D gene is possibly TRBD2 (6 bases). Germline CDR1 reads SGHNT; CDR2 reads YYREEE (reference sequence). V lost 0 bases, J lost 2 bases, and 14 bases lay in between. The CDR3 is 17 residues long. The CDR3 spells CASSLVPGLRNTGELFF. As DNA, the CDR3 is TGTGCCAGCAGCTTGGTTCCGGGACTTCGAAACACCGGGGAGCTGTTTTTT.

The genes are TRBV18 and TRBJ2-3, with 9 bases aligning to TRBD2. V lost 0 bases and J lost 2; bases outside the gene matches: 12. CDR1 and CDR2 (germline): KGHSH, LQKENI. The CDR3 runs to 19 residues. The CDR3 sequence: CASSPPPSGGPKFTDTQYF. CDR3 DNA: TGTGCCAGCTCACCACCGCCCAGCGGGGGGCCCAAATTCACAGATACGCAGTATTTT.

This clone turned up a few times. This rearrangement joins TRBV10-3 to TRBJ2-5, with D possibly being TRBD2 (7 bases). V was trimmed by 11 bases and J by 1 base, leaving 14 bases between them. Germline assignment: CDR1 ENHRY and CDR2 SYGVKD. The CDR3 runs 13 residues. CDR3 sequence (DNA): TGTGCCGGGGGGGGCGGGGGCCAAGAGACCCAGTACTTC. It specifies CAGGGGGQETQYF.

The chain recombines TRBV28 with TRBJ2-7, with 10 bases aligning to TRBD2. Germline loops: CDR1 MDHEN, CDR2 SYDVKM. This CDR3 region has 14 residues. V dropped 8 bases and J dropped 2; count of bases not matched to a gene: 6. The CDR3 nucleotides read TGTGCCAGCGTACAAAGCGGGGGGGCCTACGAGCAGTACTTC. Amino acids: CASVQSGGAYEQYF.

This clone was observed a single time. This CDR3 is CASSPAGTSRDEQFF. DNA for the CDR3: TGTGCCAGCAGCCCAGCCGGGACTAGCAGGGATGAGCAGTTCTTC. This rearrangement joins TRBV5-8 to TRBJ2-1; TRBD2 matches at 9 bases. V trimming: 4 bases; J trimming: 8 bases; junction bases outside the gene matches: 10. Germline CDR1 SGHTS, CDR2 YDEGEE. CDR3 length: 15 residues.

The chain carries TRBV6-6 and TRBJ2-1; 14 bases agree with TRBD2. Per the germline V gene, CDR1 is MNHNY and CDR2 is SVGAGI (reference sequence). V dropped 6 bases and J dropped 10; count of bases not matched to a gene: 8. There are 15 residues in the CDR3. The CDR3 protein is CASSSTSGGAGEQFF. The CDR3 bases are TGTGCCAGCAGCTCGACTAGCGGGGGGGCGGGAGAGCAGTTCTTC.

V usage is TRBV27 and J usage is TRBJ1-2; D remains unclear. This CDR3 region has 14 residues. V lost 6 bases and J 2 bases, leaving 13 bases between the germline ends. The germline gives CDR1 MNHEY, CDR2 SMNVEV (reference sequence). The CDR3 sequence: CASSNKLTNYGYTF. CDR3 in DNA: TGTGCCAGCAGCAACAAACTAACGAACTATGGCTACACCTTC.

This chain connects TRBV27 to TRBJ2-5; 9 positions agree with TRBD2. The CDR3 is made up of 14 amino acids. CDR1 and CDR2 from the germline V gene are MNHEY and SMNVEV (reference sequence). After removal of 2 bases from V and 4 bases from J, the junction contained 2 bases not matched to a gene. The CDR3 reads CASSLTAGGETQYF. CDR3 nucleotide sequence: TGTGCCAGCAGTTTAACAGCGGGAGGAGAGACCCAGTACTTC.

In regard to this clone: Compared with germline, one end of the junction differs, possibly owing to a read error. The chain couples TRBV27 to TRBJ2-7, with 7 bases lining up with TRBD1. Germline V gene lookup returns CDR1 MNHEY and CDR2 SMNVEV (reference sequence). The CDR3 spans 13 residues. The CDR3 bases are TGTGCCAGCAGTTTGGGACAGTCCTCCGAGCAGTACTTC. It encodes CASSLGQSSEQYF.

The rearrangement uses TRBV13 and TRBJ2-7, with D tentatively TRBD1 (6 bases). The V end lost 6 bases, the J end lost 6 bases, and 15 bases lay between the germline ends. Germline CDR1 is PRHDT and CDR2 is FYEKMQ (reference sequence). The CDR3 length is 13 residues. CDR3 nucleotides: TGTGCCAGCAGTGCAGGGGATGGTACCGAGCAGTACTTC. Protein sequence: CASSAGDGTEQYF.

V gene TRBV29-1 combines with J gene TRBJ2-7, with 7 bases identical to TRBD1. Germline trimming cut 8 bases from V and 4 bases from J; bases unmatched to any gene: 11. This CDR3 region has 13 residues. The V gene's germline CDR1 is SQVTM and CDR2 ANQGSEA. DNA for the CDR3: TGCAGCATCCCCGGGACAGCCGGGTACGAGCAGTACTTC. Translated, it gives CSIPGTAGYEQYF.

This clone was picked up one time. The V call is TRBV4-1, the J call TRBJ2-5; 7 nucleotides match TRBD2. Germline assignment: CDR1 MGHRA and CDR2 YSYEKL. Losses at the gene ends were 4 bases for V and 1 base for J; bases not matched to a gene: 21. This CDR3 spans 20 amino acids. The CDR3 sequence: CASSRSGGVGGVYFQETQYF. CDR3 sequence (DNA): TGCGCCAGCAGCCGCTCGGGGGGTGTGGGCGGGGTCTACTTCCAAGAGACCCAGTACTTC.

The chain carries TRBV27 and TRBJ2-7; 7 bases fit TRBD2. This CDR3 contains 15 residues. Looked up from germline, CDR1 is MNHEY and CDR2 is SMNVEV (reference sequence). The junction had 13 bases not matched to a gene; V was cut back by 6 bases and J by 5 bases. CDR3 protein: CASSPWGGAVNEQYF. DNA for the CDR3: TGTGCCAGCAGCCCCTGGGGAGGGGCTGTGAACGAGCAGTACTTC.

The rearrangement links TRBV13 to TRBJ2-1; D call uncertain. Germline values: CDR1 PRHDT, CDR2 FYEKMQ (reference sequence). The CDR3 covers 14 residues. With 0 bases removed from V and 2 bases from J, the gap between germline ends came to 5 bases. The DNA for the CDR3 is TGTGCCAGCAGCTTAGGGCAGGCCTACAATGAGCAGTTCTTC. Encoded protein: CASSLGQAYNEQFF.